This is a list of T cell receptor beta chains from one sample in a study of shared T cell receptors in the human thymus. Clones were sequenced by immunoSEQ multiplex PCR, and TCRdb holds only the in-frame ones, with some missing. This table holds about 660,000 clones, over 75% found once. This same sample was also taken into another study, of human thymus T cells.

Sequenced sample: thymocytes. The receptors originated from a boy in the first two years of life with a congenital heart defect. The CDR3 runs from the conserved cysteine through the conserved F or W. Each record gives: V gene, clone size, D gene, CDR3 protein. A D gene is named only where the DNA matches it firmly. Clone sizes are given selectively: once, few, many, or a class where the clone is expanded.

TRBV4-2	.	TRBD1	CASSPIIGTGEGYTF
TRBV11-3	.	.	CASSLQGEQFF
TRBV5-6	.	TRBD2	CASSYRGSGRAYEQYF
TRBV15	.	.	CATSRRRDLSSYEQYF
TRBV10-2	once	TRBD2	CASRESGRAGEQYF
TRBV19	.	.	CASSGAELTNYGYTF
TRBV7-2	.	TRBD1	CASSASRDRDTEAFF
TRBV7-2	.	.	CASSFRQNNTEAFF
TRBV10-3	.	.	CATGEAATYEQYF
TRBV10-1	.	TRBD2	CASSVGGGSSYNEQFF
TRBV19	.	TRBD2	CASSMGGRGKNIQYF
TRBV27	.	.	CASSFRGLNYGYTF
TRBV5-1	.	.	CASSLENWRATYEQYF
TRBV27	.	.	CASSFGIYEQYF
TRBV10-2	.	.	CASKGAGPLWRGYTF
TRBV7-9	.	TRBD2	CASSHSGTSGRGYYEQYF
TRBV20-1	.	TRBD2	CRLTSSSEQFF
TRBV11-2	.	.	CASRGGSHNEQFF
TRBV4-3	.	TRBD2	CASSPGLAGVNEQFF
TRBV14	.	TRBD1	CASSLPSGDRGYEQYF
TRBV2	.	.	CASTRAKNIQYF
TRBV5-1	.	TRBD2	CASSRQGLAGVSSYNEQFF